What follows are 15 T cell receptor beta chains derived from one specimen sequenced in a study of neurological immune-mediated disorders. MiXCR was run by TCRdb on the 5' RACE reads, yielding one entry per CDR3 protein. The table lists roughly 25,000 distinct CDR3 sequences, over 5.5% of them singletons. Material for sequencing was PBMCs. The receptor source for this set is a middle-aged woman in good health.

This clonotype was seen many times. The CDR3 loop reads CSASAPGGREYGYTF. CDR3 in DNA: TGCAGTGCTAGTGCTCCTGGGGGGCGGGAGTATGGCTACACCTTC. The chain uses TRBV20-1 and TRBJ1-2, with D possibly TRBD1 on 6 matching bases. V dropped 3 bases and J dropped 5 bases, with 19 bases sitting between them. The CDR3 runs 15 residues. Germline values: CDR1 DFQATT, CDR2 SNEGSKA (reference sequence).

This clonotype has a count of ten or more. The CDR3 DNA reads as TGCAGTGCCAGCCTAGGGAACTATGGCTACACCTTC. It translates to CSASLGNYGYTF. The V call is TRBV20-1, the J call TRBJ1-2; unclear D gene. CDR3 length: 12 amino acids. V was trimmed by 6 bases and J by 2 bases, leaving 10 bases between them. Germline V CDR1 and CDR2: DFQATT, SNEGSKA (reference sequence).

V usage is TRBV20-1 and J usage is TRBJ2-7; D not resolved. With 1 base removed from V and 6 bases from J, the gap between germline ends came to 4 bases. Looked up from germline, CDR1 is DFQATT and CDR2 is SNEGSKA (reference sequence). This CDR3 has 10 residues. The CDR3 bases are TGCAGTGCTAGAGGGGGCGAGCAGTACTTC. It encodes CSARGGEQYF.

This clonotype was observed at least ten times. The chain links TRBV5-1 to TRBJ1-1; D unclear. Looked up from germline, CDR1 is SGHRS and CDR2 is YFSETQ. This CDR3 contains 15 residues. V was trimmed by 4 bases and J by 0 bases, leaving 13 bases between them. CDR3 in amino acids: CASSQREDMNTEAFF. The CDR3 coding sequence is TGCGCCAGCAGCCAGAGGGAAGACATGAACACTGAAGCTTTCTTT.

This clonotype was seen at least ten times. The rearrangement uses TRBV7-6 and TRBJ2-1, with TRBD2 identical over 7 bases. Germline V CDR1 and CDR2: SGHVS, FNYEAQ. The CDR3 sequence is 18 residues long. J gave up 0 bases and V 5 bases, and 13 bases lay outside the gene matches. CDR3 protein: CASSEITSVSSSYNEQFF. In DNA, the CDR3 is TGTGCCAGCAGCGAGATAACTAGCGTCAGTAGCTCCTACAATGAGCAGTTCTTC.

This clonotype was counted many times. The chain uses TRBV12-3 or TRBV12-4 and TRBJ2-1; 8 bases fit TRBD1. Germline trimming cut 6 bases from V and 9 bases from J; bases unmatched to any gene: 7. The CDR3 runs 13 residues. The chain's CDR3 is CASSRTGNGEQFF. The DNA for the CDR3 is TGTGCCAGCAGCAGGACAGGGAACGGTGAGCAGTTCTTC.

The J gene is TRBJ2-3, the V gene TRBV10-3; 7 bases match TRBD2. Germline values: CDR1 ENHRY, CDR2 SYGVKD. The CDR3 contains 14 residues. With 11 bases clipped from V and 1 base from J, the junction kept 9 bases outside the gene matches. The CDR3 bases are TGTGCCTCCCGCCCCAGCGGGGGCACAGATACGCAGTATTTT. Translated, it gives CASRPSGGTDTQYF.

This clonotype has at least ten counts. This chain connects TRBV6-5 to TRBJ2-7; 7 nucleotides agree with TRBD2. The length of the CDR3 is 16 residues. The germline CDR1 and CDR2 sequences are MNHEY and SVGAGI. V lost 0 bases and J lost 2; bases outside the gene matches: 7. The CDR3 loop is CASSYSLPSGPYEQYF. The CDR3 DNA follows: TGTGCCAGCAGTTACTCGCTGCCTAGCGGACCCTACGAGCAGTACTTC.

The V and J genes are TRBV12-3 or TRBV12-4 and TRBJ1-2; 7 bases are shared with TRBD1. V shed 5 bases and J 6 bases; nucleotides not matched to a gene: 6. The CDR3 spans 13 residues. The CDR3 sequence: CASSRIQGDGYTF. CDR3 DNA: TGTGCCAGCAGTCGGATCCAGGGGGATGGCTACACCTTC.

This clonotype was recorded at least ten times. The CDR3: CASSLDGGKRETQYF. The CDR3 bases are TGCGCCAGCAGCTTGGATGGGGGAAAAAGAGAGACCCAGTACTTC. The V and J genes are TRBV5-1 and TRBJ2-5; possibly TRBD1 or TRBD2 for D (5 bases each). V was clipped by 0 bases and J by 4 bases, with 13 bases between them. Looked up from germline, CDR1 is SGHRS and CDR2 is YFSETQ. The CDR3 length is 15 residues.

This clonotype was detected many times. The V call is TRBV5-5, the J call TRBJ2-2; D unresolved. CDR1 and CDR2 from the germline V gene are SGHKS and YYEKEE (reference sequence). The CDR3 runs 11 residues. V lost 4 bases and J lost 5, with 3 bases in between. The chain's CDR3 is CASSATGELFF. The CDR3 DNA reads TGTGCCAGCAGCGCGACCGGGGAGCTGTTTTTT.

In its sample, this clonotype was seen many times. The chain joins TRBV3-1 to TRBJ2-5; D might be TRBD1 or TRBD2, each matching 6 bases. Germline V gene data show CDR1 as LGHDT and CDR2 as YNNKEL (reference sequence). V lost 5 bases and J 2 bases, leaving 12 bases between the germline ends. The CDR3 extends over 14 amino acids. Written as DNA, the CDR3 is TGTGCCAGCAGCTTCCAGGGGAGGCAAGAGACCCAGTACTTC. Its protein is CASSFQGRQETQYF.

This clonotype was recorded at least ten times. The J gene is TRBJ2-1, the V gene TRBV19; D gene unclear. From germline, CDR1 is LNHDA and CDR2 SQIVND (reference sequence). This CDR3 spans 13 amino acids. Deletions cut 3 bases from V and 9 bases from J, with 12 bases between. The CDR3 is CASSIPSSSEQFF. CDR3 nucleotides: TGTGCCAGTAGTATTCCCAGTTCGAGTGAGCAGTTCTTC.

This clonotype was counted at least ten times. The chain couples TRBV20-1 to TRBJ1-1; D call uncertain. Germline values: CDR1 DFQATT, CDR2 SNEGSKA (reference sequence). V lost 0 bases to trimming and J lost 1 base, with 9 bases between them. This CDR3 is built from 14 residues. The CDR3 region is CSARDPSRNTEAFF. Written as DNA, the CDR3 is TGCAGTGCTAGAGATCCCTCGAGGAACACTGAAGCTTTCTTT.

This clonotype occurred many times. The chain combines TRBV20-1 with TRBJ2-3, with 7 bases identical to TRBD2. J was trimmed by 1 base and V by 5 bases; bases with no gene match: 6. CDR3 length: 14 amino acids. The V gene's germline CDR1 is DFQATT and CDR2 SNEGSKA (reference sequence). The CDR3 protein is CSAWGGSRTDTQYF. The DNA for the CDR3 is TGCAGTGCTTGGGGGGGGAGCCGCACAGATACGCAGTATTTT.